Below, 20 T cell receptor beta chains from the same sample are listed, as sequenced in a study of T cell changes during pregnancy in multiple sclerosis. The data were produced by immunoSEQ multiplex PCR, yet TCRdb's version contains in-frame clones alone and is incomplete. The data contain about 75,000 clones, 90% to 95% of them seen just once; the ten biggest clones take up 0.35% to 0.45%. This specimen was CD4+ T cells from peripheral blood mononuclear cells, taken before pregnancy. The receptors originated from a female donor with multiple sclerosis, enrolled in a pregnancy study.

The V gene is TRBV28, the J gene TRBJ2-6; possible D gene TRBD1, 5 bases. In germline, CDR1 is MDHEN, CDR2 SYDVKM. CDR3 length: 14 amino acids. V was trimmed by 7 bases and J by 1 base, leaving 8 bases between them. CDR3 bases: TGTGCCAGCAAAAGGGGATCTGGGGCCAACGTCCTGACTTTC. Its protein product is CASKRGSGANVLTF.

The J gene is TRBJ2-2, the V gene TRBV7-9, with D maybe TRBD2 (5 bases). V was trimmed by 6 bases and J by 3 bases, leaving 23 bases between them. The CDR3 has 18 amino acids. In germline, CDR1 is SEHNR, CDR2 FQNEAQ (reference sequence). The chain's CDR3 is CASSPYFGGVGDTGELFF. The CDR3 bases are TGTGCCAGCAGTCCCTATTTCGGAGGCGTCGGAGACACCGGGGAGCTGTTTTTT.

The chain uses TRBV5-1 and TRBJ1-3; 9 bases fit TRBD1. The length of the CDR3 is 16 residues. J was trimmed by 4 bases and V by 3 bases; bases with no gene match: 8. The germline V gene has CDR1 SGHRS and CDR2 YFSETQ. DNA of the CDR3: TGCGCCAGCAGCTACCGGGACAGGGCTTTCGGAAACACCATATATTTT. It yields the protein CASSYRDRAFGNTIYF.

J is TRBJ2-1 and V is TRBV28, with 9 bases aligning to TRBD2. The V gene end was trimmed by 6 bases and the J gene end by 11 bases; junction bases not matched to a gene: 14. CDR3 size: 15 residues. Looked up from germline, CDR1 is MDHEN and CDR2 is SYDVKM. The CDR3 region has the DNA TGTGCCAGCAGACCCTGGGGTAGCGGGAGTTATAAGCAGTTCTTC. This sequence encodes CASRPWGSGSYKQFF.

This clone was recorded a few times. V and J are TRBV19 and TRBJ1-6; 8 bases map to TRBD1. The length of the CDR3 is 14 residues. Germline CDR1 reads LNHDA; CDR2 reads SQIVND (reference sequence). V gave up 3 bases and J gave up 6 bases; unmatched junction bases: 1. CDR3 in amino acids: CASSIDRGNSPLHF. The CDR3 DNA reads TGTGCCAGTAGTATTGACAGGGGTAATTCACCCCTCCACTTT. Full variable domain (remainder filled in from reference TRBV19 and TRBJ1-6): DGGITQSPKYLFRKEGQNVTLSCEQNLNHDAMYWYRQDPGQGLRLIYYSQIVNDFQKGDIAEGYSVSREKKESFPLTVTSAQKNPTAFYLCASSIDRGNSPLHFGNGTRLTVT.

This chain uses TRBV6-1 with TRBJ1-1, with D possibly being TRBD1 (5 bases). The CDR3 loop spans 15 amino acids. Trimming took 4 bases from V and 4 from J, leaving 16 bases between them. Germline V gene sequence: CDR1 MNHNS, CDR2 SASEGT. CDR3 residues: CASSVNGGGFTEAFF. CDR3 nucleotide sequence: TGTGCCAGCAGTGTTAACGGGGGGGGATTCACTGAAGCTTTCTTT.

This sequence joins TRBV27 and TRBJ1-4; TRBD1 aligns across 9 bases. The V segment lost 5 bases and the J segment 1 base; nucleotides outside the gene matches: 11. The length of the CDR3 is 18 residues. Germline V gene lookup returns CDR1 MNHEY and CDR2 SMNVEV (reference sequence). The CDR3 bases are TGTGCCAGCAGTCCCCTCCGGGACAGGGAACGAACTAATGAAAAACTGTTTTTT. This translates into CASSPLRDRERTNEKLFF.

The CDR3 region has the DNA TGTGCCAGCAGTTCGTCCGGTGGCTCCTACGAGCAGTACTTC. Amino acid sequence: CASSSSGGSYEQYF. V gene TRBV27 combines with J gene TRBJ2-7; D is undetermined. The germline V gene encodes CDR1 MNHEY and CDR2 SMNVEV (reference sequence). Trimming stripped 4 bases from V and 0 bases from J, with 10 bases between. This CDR3 region has 14 residues.

This clone occurred once. The V and J genes are TRBV7-6 and TRBJ1-6; D uncertain. CDR1 is SGHVS, CDR2 FNYEAQ, per germline. This CDR3 comprises 15 residues. The V gene lost 1 base and the J gene lost 8 bases, with 12 bases spanning the gap. The CDR3 nucleotides are TGTGCCAGCAGCTTAGATGCGTCATTCTATTCACCCCTCCACTTT. This encodes CASSLDASFYSPLHF. The full variable domain, with the rest looked up from reference TRBV7-6 and TRBJ1-6, is GAGVSQSPRYKVTKRGQDVALRCDPISGHVSLYWYRQALGQGPEFLTYFNYEAQQDKSGLPNDRFSAERPEGSISTLTIQRTEQRDSAMYRCASSLDASFYSPLHFGNGTRLTVT.

The gene calls are TRBV7-2 and TRBJ2-3; 9 bases match TRBD2. Per germline, CDR1 SGHTA and CDR2 FQGNSA. The CDR3 sequence is 15 residues long. V shed 2 bases and J 3 bases; nucleotides not matched to a gene: 3. Here the CDR3 reads CASSLRGLATDTQYF. The CDR3 DNA follows: TGTGCCAGCAGCTTAAGGGGACTAGCAACAGATACGCAGTATTTT.

This clone appeared a few times. The CDR3 spells CASSQSAGEQPQHF. For the CDR3, the DNA is TGCGCCAGCAGTCAATCGGCAGGGGAACAGCCCCAGCATTTT. V gene TRBV23-1 combines with J gene TRBJ1-5; a possible D gene is TRBD1 (6 bases). TRBV23-1 is noted as an ORF with a role that remains uncertain. Trimming shortened V by 0 bases and J by 7 bases, and 10 bases separated the two germline ends. CDR3 length equals 14 residues.

This chain links TRBV19 with TRBJ2-7; D unclear. Germline CDR1 LNHDA, CDR2 SQIVND (reference sequence). Trimming removed 2 bases at V and 4 bases at J, with 15 bases between. The CDR3 is made up of 15 amino acids. CDR3 region: CASSIFPGLSYEQYF. CDR3 sequence (DNA): TGTGCCAGTAGTATATTTCCGGGTCTTTCATACGAGCAGTACTTC.

The V call is TRBV4-3, the J call TRBJ2-5, with TRBD2 matching over 12 bases. The germline CDR1 and CDR2 sequences are LGHNA and YSLEER. Trimming at V came to 1 base and at J to 5 bases, leaving 5 bases not matched to a gene. CDR3 size: 16 residues. The CDR3 protein is CASSQALLAGGETQYF. For the CDR3, the DNA is TGCGCCAGCAGCCAAGCCCTGCTAGCGGGGGGGGAGACCCAGTACTTC.

This chain links TRBV19 with TRBJ2-6, with D possibly TRBD2 on 6 matching bases. CDR3 size: 16 residues. V was clipped by 6 bases and J by 0 bases, with 12 bases between them. Germline lookup yields CDR1 LNHDA and CDR2 SQIVND (reference sequence). CDR3 amino acids: CASSLDGSSGANVLTF. The CDR3 DNA reads as TGTGCCAGTAGCTTGGACGGGAGCTCTGGGGCCAACGTCCTGACTTTC.

Written as DNA, the CDR3 is TGTGCCAGCAGCTTAGTTAGCCGTGGCGGGAGGCACAATGAGCAGTTCTTC. Its translation is CASSLVSRGGRHNEQFF. The rearrangement joins TRBV11-3 to TRBJ2-1; 8 nucleotides match TRBD2. Trimming removed 1 base from V and 5 bases from J; junction bases left unmatched: 10. CDR3 length: 17 residues. The germline CDR1 and CDR2 sequences are SGHNT and YENEEA.

The rearrangement uses TRBV11-2 and TRBJ2-7, with D perhaps matching TRBD2 (6 bases). The V gene lost 1 base and the J gene lost 0 bases, with 10 bases spanning the gap. Germline assignment: CDR1 SGHAT and CDR2 FQNNGV. The CDR3 runs to 15 residues. The CDR3 sequence: CASSLVLATSYEQYF. The CDR3 DNA reads TGTGCCAGCAGCTTAGTACTAGCAACCTCCTACGAGCAGTACTTC.

The chain has TRBV28 and TRBJ2-1, with 15 bases that match TRBD2. CDR3 length equals 16 residues. Trimming took 4 bases from V and 8 from J; bases not matched to a gene: 6. Germline V CDR1 and CDR2: MDHEN, SYDVKM. The CDR3 DNA reads as TGTGCCAGCAGTTACCCAGGACTAGCGGGGGGGTATGAGCAGTTCTTC. This sequence encodes CASSYPGLAGGYEQFF. The full variable domain, in which reference TRBV28 and TRBJ2-1 provide the parts outside the CDR3, is DVKVTQSSRYLVKRTGEKVFLECVQDMDHENMFWYRQDPGLGLRLIYFSYDVKMKEKGDIPEGYSVSREKKERFSLILESASTNQTSMYLCASSYPGLAGGYEQFFGPGTRLTVL.

The chain employs TRBV7-8 and TRBJ1-1; D ambiguous. V lost 5 bases and J 2 bases, leaving 9 bases between the germline ends. This CDR3 spans 13 amino acids. The germline V gene has CDR1 SGHVS and CDR2 FQNEAQ. The CDR3: CASSQTTNTEAFF. The CDR3 DNA follows: TGTGCCAGCAGCCAAACTACCAACACTGAAGCTTTCTTT.

This clone has a single count. The CDR3 loop is CASSSQGGLGEKLFF. Here the CDR3 DNA reads TGTGCCAGCAGCTCGCAAGGGGGATTGGGGGAAAAACTGTTTTTT. The chain has TRBV11-3 and TRBJ1-4; a weak D match, TRBD1 (6 bases). The V gene lost 4 bases and the J gene lost 8 bases, with 17 bases spanning the gap. The CDR3 sequence is 15 residues long. Germline V gives CDR1 SGHNT, CDR2 YENEEA.

V usage is TRBV28 and J usage is TRBJ2-4, with 10 bases that match TRBD1. Trimming at V came to 1 base and at J to 1 base, leaving 13 bases not matched to a gene. CDR3 length: 20 amino acids. Germline values: CDR1 MDHEN, CDR2 SYDVKM. CDR3 sequence (DNA): TGTGCCAGCAGTTTATTTTCAGGGACAGGGGAAGTCTTGGCCAAAAACATTCAGTACTTC. It yields the protein CASSLFSGTGEVLAKNIQYF.